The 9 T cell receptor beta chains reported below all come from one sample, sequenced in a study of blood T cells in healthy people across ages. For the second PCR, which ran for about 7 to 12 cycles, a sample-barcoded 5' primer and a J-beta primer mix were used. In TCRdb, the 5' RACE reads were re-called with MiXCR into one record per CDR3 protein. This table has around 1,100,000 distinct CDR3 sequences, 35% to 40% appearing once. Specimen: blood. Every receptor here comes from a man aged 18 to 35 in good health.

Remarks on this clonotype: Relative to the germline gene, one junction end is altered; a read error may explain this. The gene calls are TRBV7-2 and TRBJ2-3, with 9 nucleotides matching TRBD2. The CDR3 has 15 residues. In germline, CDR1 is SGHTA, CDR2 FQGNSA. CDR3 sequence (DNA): TGTGTCAGCAGCTTAGCGGGAGATAGCACAGATACGCAGTATTTT. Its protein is CVSSLAGDSTDTQYF.

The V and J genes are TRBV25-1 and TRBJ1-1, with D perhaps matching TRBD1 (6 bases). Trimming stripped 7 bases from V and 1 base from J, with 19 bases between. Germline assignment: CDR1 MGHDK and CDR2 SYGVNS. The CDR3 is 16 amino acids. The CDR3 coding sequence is TGTGCCAGCAAAGAAGGCGGGGGCGGTAGGAACACTGAAGCTTTCTTT. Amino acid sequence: CASKEGGGGRNTEAFF.

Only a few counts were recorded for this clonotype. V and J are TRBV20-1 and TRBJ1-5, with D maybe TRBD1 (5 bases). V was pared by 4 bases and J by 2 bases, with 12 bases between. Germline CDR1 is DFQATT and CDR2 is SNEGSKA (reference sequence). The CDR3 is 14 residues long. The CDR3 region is CSATSDSGNQPQHF. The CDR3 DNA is TGCAGTGCTACAAGCGACAGTGGCAATCAGCCCCAGCATTTT.

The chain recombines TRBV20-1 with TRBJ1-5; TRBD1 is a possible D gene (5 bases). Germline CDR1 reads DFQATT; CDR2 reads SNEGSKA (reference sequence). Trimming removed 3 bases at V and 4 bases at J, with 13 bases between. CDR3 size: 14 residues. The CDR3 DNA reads TGCAGTGCTAGGGGGGAAAGTGGAAATCAGCCCCAGCATTTT. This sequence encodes CSARGESGNQPQHF.

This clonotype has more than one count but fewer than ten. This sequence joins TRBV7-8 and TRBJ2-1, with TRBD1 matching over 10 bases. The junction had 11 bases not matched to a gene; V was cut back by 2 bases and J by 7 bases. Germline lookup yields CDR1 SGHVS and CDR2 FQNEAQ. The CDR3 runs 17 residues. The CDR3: CASSLRGPGQGSNEQFF. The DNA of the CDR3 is TGTGCCAGCAGCTTAAGGGGACCGGGACAGGGGAGTAATGAGCAGTTCTTC.

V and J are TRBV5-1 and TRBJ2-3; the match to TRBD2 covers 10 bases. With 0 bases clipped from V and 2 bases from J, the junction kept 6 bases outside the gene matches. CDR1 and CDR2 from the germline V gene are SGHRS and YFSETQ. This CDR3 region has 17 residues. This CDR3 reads CASSLGRLAGDTDTQYF. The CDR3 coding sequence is TGCGCCAGCAGCTTGGGTCGACTAGCGGGCGACACAGATACGCAGTATTTT.

The CDR3 reads CASSFTAGAGDTQYF. CDR3 DNA: TGTGCCAGCAGTTTTACAGCGGGGGCTGGGGATACGCAGTATTTT. V gene TRBV12-3 or TRBV12-4 combines with J gene TRBJ2-3; 8 nucleotides line up with TRBD2. After removal of 3 bases from V and 6 bases from J, the junction contained 8 bases not matched to a gene. The CDR3 has 15 amino acids.

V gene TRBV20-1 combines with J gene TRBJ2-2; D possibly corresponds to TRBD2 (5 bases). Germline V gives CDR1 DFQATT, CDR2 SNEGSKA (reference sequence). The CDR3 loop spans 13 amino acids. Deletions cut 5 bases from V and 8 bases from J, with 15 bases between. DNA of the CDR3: TGCAGTGCTCGGGATTTCGGAGAGGGGGAGCTGTTTTTT. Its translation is CSARDFGEGELFF.

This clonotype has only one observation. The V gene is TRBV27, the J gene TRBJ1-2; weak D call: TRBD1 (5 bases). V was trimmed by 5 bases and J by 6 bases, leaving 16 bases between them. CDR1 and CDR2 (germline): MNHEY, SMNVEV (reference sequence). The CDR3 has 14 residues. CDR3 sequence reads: CASSQARQLDGYTF. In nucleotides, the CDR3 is TGTGCCAGCAGTCAAGCCCGACAGCTAGATGGCTACACCTTC.